This T cell receptor (beta chain) was obtained from a study of cytomegalovirus exposure and HLA in healthy donors. To note about this clone: The antigen is not known.

The donors were members of the roughly 120-subject validation cohort (separate from the approximately 670-subject first cohort). Whole-study findings and limits: Investigators reported 150 to 200 TCR beta chains as tied to cytomegalovirus. According to a later analysis, TCR clusters from the first cohort tended to co-occur in the roughly 110 validation repertoires. Many donors shared some public TCRs, even though most TCR sequences were rare.

Repertoires were generated with immunoSEQ multiplex PCR, while TCRdb's copy carries only in-frame clones and drops some. The sample lists around 200,000 clones, 80% to 90% occurring once. After removal of 6 bases from V and 10 bases from J, the junction contained 8 bases not matched to a gene. Germline CDR1 and CDR2: MDHEN and SYDVKM. CDR3 length equals 12 residues. Source material: PBMCs. This clonotype was obtained from a woman younger than 30 in good health and CMV-seronegative. The V gene is TRBV28, the J gene TRBJ1-1; TRBD1 agrees at 7 bases. DNA of the CDR3: TGTGCCAGCAGCCTGAGACAGGGAGTAGCTTTCTTT. Its protein is CASSLRQGVAFF.